This T cell receptor (beta chain) is drawn from a study of shared clonotypes between healthy human individuals. Points on this clone: Its specificity is unknown.

This table comes from immunoSEQ multiplex PCR, and its TCRdb copy is limited to in-frame clones, with some not included. The sample carries approximately 500,000 clones, less than 96% recorded once. V gave up 4 bases and J gave up 3 bases; unmatched junction bases: 10. The V gene's germline CDR1 is SQVTM and CDR2 ANQGSEA. This CDR3 contains 15 residues. Regarding the study as a whole: The researchers took only blood, and tissue repertoires probably look different. Memory subsets generally showed lower estimated richness than naive subsets.

The clonotype was recovered from a woman in her 30s in good health. Material for sequencing was naive CD4+ T cells sorted from blood. Subset: CD45RA+ positively selected. The gene calls are TRBV29-1 and TRBJ2-5; 8 positions match TRBD2. This CDR3 reads CSVVGTRRGKETQYF. CDR3 in DNA: TGCAGCGTTGTTGGGACTAGGAGGGGGAAAGAGACCCAGTACTTC.